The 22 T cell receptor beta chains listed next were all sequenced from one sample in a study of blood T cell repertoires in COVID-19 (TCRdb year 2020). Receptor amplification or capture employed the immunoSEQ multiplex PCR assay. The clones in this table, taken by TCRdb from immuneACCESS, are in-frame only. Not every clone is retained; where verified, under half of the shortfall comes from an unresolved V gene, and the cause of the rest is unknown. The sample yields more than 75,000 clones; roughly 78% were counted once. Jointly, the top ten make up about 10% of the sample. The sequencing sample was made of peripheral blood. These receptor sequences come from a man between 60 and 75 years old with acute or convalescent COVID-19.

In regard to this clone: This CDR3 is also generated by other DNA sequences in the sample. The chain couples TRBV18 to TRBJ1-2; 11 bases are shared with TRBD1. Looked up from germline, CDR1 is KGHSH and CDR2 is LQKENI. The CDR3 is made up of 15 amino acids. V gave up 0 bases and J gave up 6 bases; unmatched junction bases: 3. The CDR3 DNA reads TGTGCCAGCTCACCACCGGGACAGGGGGAACATGGCTACACCTTC. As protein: CASSPPGQGEHGYTF.

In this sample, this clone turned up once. CDR3 sequence: CASRLGVREQYF. The CDR3 DNA follows: TGTGCCAGCAGGCTAGGGGTCCGGGAGCAGTACTTC. The chain combines TRBV6-5 with TRBJ2-7; D might be TRBD1 (5 bases). The V gene lost 6 bases and the J gene lost 7 bases, with 13 bases spanning the gap. Germline CDR1 is MNHEY and CDR2 is SVGAGI. The CDR3 length is 12 residues.

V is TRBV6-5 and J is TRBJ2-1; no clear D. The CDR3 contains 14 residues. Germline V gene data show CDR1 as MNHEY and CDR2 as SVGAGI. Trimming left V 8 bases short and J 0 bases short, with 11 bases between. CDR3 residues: CASLLDPSYNEQFF. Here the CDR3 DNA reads TGTGCCAGCCTTCTAGACCCCTCCTACAATGAGCAGTTCTTC.

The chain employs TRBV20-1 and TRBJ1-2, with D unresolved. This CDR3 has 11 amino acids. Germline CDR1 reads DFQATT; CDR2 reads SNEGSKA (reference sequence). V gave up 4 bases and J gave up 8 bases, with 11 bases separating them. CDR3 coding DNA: TGCAGTGCTAAGGACGGGAGCGGCTACACCTTC. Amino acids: CSAKDGSGYTF.

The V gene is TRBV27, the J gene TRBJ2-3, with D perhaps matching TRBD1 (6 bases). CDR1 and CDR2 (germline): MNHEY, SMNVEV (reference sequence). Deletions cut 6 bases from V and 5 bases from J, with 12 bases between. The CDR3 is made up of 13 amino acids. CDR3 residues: CASSRGPEDTQYF. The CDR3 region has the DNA TGTGCCAGCAGCAGGGGCCCCGAAGATACGCAGTATTTT.

The DNA of the CDR3 is TGTGCCAGTAGTATAGGCCGGACAGGGGGCAAGTACGGCACGCAGTATTTT. Translated: CASSIGRTGGKYGTQYF. The V and J genes are TRBV19 and TRBJ2-3, with TRBD1 identical over 11 bases. Germline V lookup: CDR1 LNHDA, CDR2 SQIVND (reference sequence). Trimming removed 1 base from V and 9 bases from J; junction bases left unmatched: 12. CDR3 length equals 17 residues.

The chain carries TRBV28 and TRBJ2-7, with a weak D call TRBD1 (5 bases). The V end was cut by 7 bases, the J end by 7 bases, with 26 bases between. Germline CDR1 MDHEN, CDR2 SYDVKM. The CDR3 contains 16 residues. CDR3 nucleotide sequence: TGTGCCAGCAACCCCCTGGGGCAGGCCGGGTGGTGGGAGCAGTACTTC. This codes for CASNPLGQAGWWEQYF.

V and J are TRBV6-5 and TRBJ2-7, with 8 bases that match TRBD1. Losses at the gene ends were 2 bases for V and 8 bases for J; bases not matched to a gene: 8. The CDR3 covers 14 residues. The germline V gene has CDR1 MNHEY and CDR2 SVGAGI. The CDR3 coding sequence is TGTGCCAGCAGTTACGATCAACGGACAGGGAAGCAGTACTTC. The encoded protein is CASSYDQRTGKQYF.

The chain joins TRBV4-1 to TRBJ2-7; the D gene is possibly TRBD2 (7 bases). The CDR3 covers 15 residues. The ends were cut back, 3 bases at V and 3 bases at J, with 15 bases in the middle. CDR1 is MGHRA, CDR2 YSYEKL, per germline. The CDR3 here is CASSQLGGVNYEQYF. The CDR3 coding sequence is TGCGCCAGCAGCCAGCTAGGGGGGGTAAACTACGAGCAGTACTTC.

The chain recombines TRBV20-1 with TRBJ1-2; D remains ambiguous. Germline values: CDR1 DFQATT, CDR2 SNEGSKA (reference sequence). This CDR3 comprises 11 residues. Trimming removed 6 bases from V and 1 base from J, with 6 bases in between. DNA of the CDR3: TGCAGTGCCCAGGTTAACTATGGCTACACCTTC. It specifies CSAQVNYGYTF.

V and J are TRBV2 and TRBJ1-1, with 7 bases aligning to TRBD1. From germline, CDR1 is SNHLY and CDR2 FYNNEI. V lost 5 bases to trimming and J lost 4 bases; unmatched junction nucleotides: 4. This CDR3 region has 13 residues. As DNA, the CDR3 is TGTGCCAGCAGTAACAGGGGTTTCACTGAAGCTTTCTTT. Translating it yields CASSNRGFTEAFF.

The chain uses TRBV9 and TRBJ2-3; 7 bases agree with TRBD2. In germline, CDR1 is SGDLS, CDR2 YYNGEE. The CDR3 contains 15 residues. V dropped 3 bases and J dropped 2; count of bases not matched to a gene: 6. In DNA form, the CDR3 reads TGTGCCAGCAGCGGGACTAGTGCCTTCACAGATACGCAGTATTTT. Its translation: CASSGTSAFTDTQYF.

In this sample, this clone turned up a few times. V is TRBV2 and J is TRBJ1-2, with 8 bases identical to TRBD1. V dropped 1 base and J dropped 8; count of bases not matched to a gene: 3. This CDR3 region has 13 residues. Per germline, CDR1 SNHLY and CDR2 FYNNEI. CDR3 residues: CASSEGTGIGYTF. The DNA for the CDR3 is TGTGCCAGCAGTGAAGGGACAGGGATAGGCTACACCTTC.

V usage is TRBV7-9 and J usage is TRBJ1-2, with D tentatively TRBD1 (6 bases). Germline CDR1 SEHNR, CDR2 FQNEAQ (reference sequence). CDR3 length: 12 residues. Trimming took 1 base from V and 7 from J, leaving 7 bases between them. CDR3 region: CASSLGDIGYTF. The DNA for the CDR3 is TGTGCCAGCAGCTTAGGGGACATTGGCTACACCTTC.

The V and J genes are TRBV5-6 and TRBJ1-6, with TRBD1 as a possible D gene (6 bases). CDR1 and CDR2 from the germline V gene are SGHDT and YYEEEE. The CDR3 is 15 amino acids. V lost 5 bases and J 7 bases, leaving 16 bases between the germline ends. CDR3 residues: CASRPWGQPNSPLHF. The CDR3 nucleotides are TGTGCCAGCAGACCTTGGGGACAACCAAATTCACCCCTCCACTTT.

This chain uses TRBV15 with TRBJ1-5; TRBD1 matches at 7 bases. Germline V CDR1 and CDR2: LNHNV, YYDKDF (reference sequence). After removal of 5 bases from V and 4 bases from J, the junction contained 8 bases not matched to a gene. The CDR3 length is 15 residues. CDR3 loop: CATSSTGTGNQPQHF. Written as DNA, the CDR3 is TGTGCCACCAGCTCGACAGGGACGGGTAATCAGCCCCAGCATTTT. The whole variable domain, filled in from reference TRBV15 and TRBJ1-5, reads DAMVIQNPRYQVTQFGKPVTLSCSQTLNHNVMYWYQQKSSQAPKLLFHYYDKDFNNEADTPDNFQSRRPNTSFCFLDIRSPGLGDTAMYLCATSSTGTGNQPQHFGDGTRLSIL.

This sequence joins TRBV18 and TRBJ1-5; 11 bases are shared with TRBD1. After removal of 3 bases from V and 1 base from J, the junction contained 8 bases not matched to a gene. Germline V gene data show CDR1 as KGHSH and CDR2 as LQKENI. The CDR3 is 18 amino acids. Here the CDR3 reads CASSPRTGGAGSNQPQHF. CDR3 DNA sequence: TGTGCCAGCTCACCCCGGACAGGGGGCGCGGGAAGCAATCAGCCCCAGCATTTT.

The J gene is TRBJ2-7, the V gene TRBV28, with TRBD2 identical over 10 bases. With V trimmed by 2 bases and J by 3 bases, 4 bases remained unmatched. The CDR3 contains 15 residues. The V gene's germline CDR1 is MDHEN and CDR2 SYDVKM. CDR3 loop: CASSLGAGGVYEQYF. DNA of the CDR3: TGTGCCAGCAGTTTAGGAGCGGGAGGGGTCTACGAGCAGTACTTC.

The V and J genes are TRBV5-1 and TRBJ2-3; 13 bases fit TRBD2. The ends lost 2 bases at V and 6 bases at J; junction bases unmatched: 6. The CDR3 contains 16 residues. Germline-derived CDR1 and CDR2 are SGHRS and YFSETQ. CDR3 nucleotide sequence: TGCGCCAGCAGCTTCCAGACTAGCGGGGGGACGGATACGCAGTATTTT. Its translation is CASSFQTSGGTDTQYF. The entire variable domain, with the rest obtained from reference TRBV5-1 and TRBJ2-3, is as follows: KAGVTQTPRYLIKTRGQQVTLSCSPISGHRSVSWYQQTPGQGLQFLFEYFSETQRNKGNFPGRFSGRQFSNSRSEMNVSTLELGDSALYLCASSFQTSGGTDTQYFGPGTRLTVL.

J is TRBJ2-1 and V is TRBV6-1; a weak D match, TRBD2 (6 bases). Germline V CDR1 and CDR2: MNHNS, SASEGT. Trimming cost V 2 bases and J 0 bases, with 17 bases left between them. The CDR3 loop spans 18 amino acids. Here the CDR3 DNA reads TGTGCCAGCAGTGAAAGTCGGTATAGCGGAGTCTCCTACAATGAGCAGTTCTTC. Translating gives CASSESRYSGVSYNEQFF.

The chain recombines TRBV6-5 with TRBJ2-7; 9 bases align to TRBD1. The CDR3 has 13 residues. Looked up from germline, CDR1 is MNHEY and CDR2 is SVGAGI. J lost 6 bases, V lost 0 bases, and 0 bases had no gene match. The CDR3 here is CASSYSTGGEQYF. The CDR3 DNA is TGTGCCAGCAGTTACTCGACAGGGGGCGAGCAGTACTTC.

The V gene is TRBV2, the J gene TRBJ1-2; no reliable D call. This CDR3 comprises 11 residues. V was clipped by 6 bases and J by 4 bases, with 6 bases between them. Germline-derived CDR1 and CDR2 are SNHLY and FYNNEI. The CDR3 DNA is TGTGCCAGCAGCTACAGCTATGGCTACACCTTC. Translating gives CASSYSYGYTF.